Sequencing of this T cell receptor (beta chain) was carried out in a study of technical replicates of blood from a few donors. The V end was cut by 2 bases, the J end by 3 bases, with 6 bases between. The CDR3 has 12 residues. The germline CDR1 and CDR2 sequences are SGHDT and YYEEEE. Sequenced by immunoSEQ multiplex PCR; TCRdb stores in-frame clones only, minus some. The table lists 75,000 to 80,000 clones, around 94% of them singletons. This receptor was obtained from a human donor in good health. Sequencing was carried out using T cells isolated from PBMCs. The chain carries TRBV5-6 and TRBJ2-7; D gene ambiguous. This CDR3 is CASSFQNYEQYF. DNA for the CDR3: TGTGCCAGCAGCTTCCAGAACTACGAGCAGTACTTC.